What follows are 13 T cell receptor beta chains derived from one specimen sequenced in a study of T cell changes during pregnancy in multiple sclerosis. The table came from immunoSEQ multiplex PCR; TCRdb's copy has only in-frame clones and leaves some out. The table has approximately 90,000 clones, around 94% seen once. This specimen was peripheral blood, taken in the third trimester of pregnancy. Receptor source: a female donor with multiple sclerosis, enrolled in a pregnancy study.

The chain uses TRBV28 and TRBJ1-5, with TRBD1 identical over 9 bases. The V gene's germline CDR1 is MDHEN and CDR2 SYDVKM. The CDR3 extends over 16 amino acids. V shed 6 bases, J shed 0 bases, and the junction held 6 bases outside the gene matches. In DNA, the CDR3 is TGTGCCAGCAGCCCTCCGGGACAGGGTAGCAATCAGCCCCAGCATTTT. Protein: CASSPPGQGSNQPQHF.

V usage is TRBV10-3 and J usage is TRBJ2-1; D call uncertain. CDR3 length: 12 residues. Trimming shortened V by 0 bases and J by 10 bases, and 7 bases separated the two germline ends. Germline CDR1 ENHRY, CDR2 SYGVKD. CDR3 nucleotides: TGTGCCATCAGTGAGTCGAAACGGGAGCAGTTCTTC. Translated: CAISESKREQFF.

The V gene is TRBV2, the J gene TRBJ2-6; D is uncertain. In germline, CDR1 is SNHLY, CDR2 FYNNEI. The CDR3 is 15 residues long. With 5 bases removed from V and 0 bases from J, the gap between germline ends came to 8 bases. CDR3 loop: CASSPLPSGANVLTF. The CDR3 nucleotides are TGTGCCAGCAGTCCCCTTCCCTCTGGGGCCAACGTCCTGACTTTC. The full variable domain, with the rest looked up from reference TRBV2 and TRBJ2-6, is EPEVTQTPSHQVTQMGQEVILRCVPISNHLYFYWYRQILGQKVEFLVSFYNNEISEKSEIFDDQFSVERPDGSNFTLKIRSTKLEDSAMYFCASSPLPSGANVLTFGAGSRLTVL.

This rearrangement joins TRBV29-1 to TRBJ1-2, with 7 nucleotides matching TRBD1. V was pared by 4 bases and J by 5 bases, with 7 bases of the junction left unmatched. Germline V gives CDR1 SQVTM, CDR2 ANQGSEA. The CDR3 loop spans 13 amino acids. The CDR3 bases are TGCAGCGTTGGAGAAGACAGGGATTATGGCTACACCTTC. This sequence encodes CSVGEDRDYGYTF.

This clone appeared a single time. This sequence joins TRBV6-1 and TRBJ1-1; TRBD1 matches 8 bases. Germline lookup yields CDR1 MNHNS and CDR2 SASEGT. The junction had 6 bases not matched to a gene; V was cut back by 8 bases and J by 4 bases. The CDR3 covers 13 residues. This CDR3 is CASFRGLSTEAFF. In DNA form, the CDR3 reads TGTGCCAGCTTCAGGGGGCTGAGCACTGAAGCTTTCTTT.

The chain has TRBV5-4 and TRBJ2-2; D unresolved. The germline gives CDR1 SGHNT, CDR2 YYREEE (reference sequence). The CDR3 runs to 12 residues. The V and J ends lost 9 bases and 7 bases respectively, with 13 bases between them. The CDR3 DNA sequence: TGTGCCACCGTTCGAGAAGACGGGGAGCTGTTTTTT. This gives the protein CATVREDGELFF. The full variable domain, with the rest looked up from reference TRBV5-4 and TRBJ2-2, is ETGVTQSPTHLIKTRGQQVTLRCSSQSGHNTVSWYQQALGQGPQFIFQYYREEENGRGNFPPRFSGLQFPNYSSELNVNALELDDSALYLCATVREDGELFFGEGSRLTVL.

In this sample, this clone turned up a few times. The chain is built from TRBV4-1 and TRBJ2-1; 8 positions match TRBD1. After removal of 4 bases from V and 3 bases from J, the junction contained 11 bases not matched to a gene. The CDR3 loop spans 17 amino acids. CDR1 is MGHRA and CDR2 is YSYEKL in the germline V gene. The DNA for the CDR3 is TGCGCCAGCAGCCTCACACGGACAGGGTTTAGCTACAATGAGCAGTTCTTC. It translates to CASSLTRTGFSYNEQFF.

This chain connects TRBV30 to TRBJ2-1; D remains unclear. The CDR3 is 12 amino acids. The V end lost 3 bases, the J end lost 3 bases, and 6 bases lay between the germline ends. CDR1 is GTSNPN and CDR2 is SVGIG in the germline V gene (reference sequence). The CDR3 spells CAWSEDYNEQFF. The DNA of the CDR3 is TGTGCCTGGAGCGAGGACTACAATGAGCAGTTCTTC.

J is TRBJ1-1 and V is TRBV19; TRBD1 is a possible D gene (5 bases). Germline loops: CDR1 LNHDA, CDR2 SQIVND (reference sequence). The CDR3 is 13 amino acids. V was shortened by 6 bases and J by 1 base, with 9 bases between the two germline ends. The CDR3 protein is CASRTQGNTEAFF. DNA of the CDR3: TGTGCCAGTAGGACTCAGGGGAACACTGAAGCTTTCTTT.

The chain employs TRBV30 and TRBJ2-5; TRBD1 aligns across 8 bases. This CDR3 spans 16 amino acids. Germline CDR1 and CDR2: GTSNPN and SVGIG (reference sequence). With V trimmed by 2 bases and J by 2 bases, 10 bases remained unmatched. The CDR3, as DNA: TGTGCCTGGAGTTTCCGACAGGGGCGCCTGCAAGAGACCCAGTACTTC. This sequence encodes CAWSFRQGRLQETQYF.

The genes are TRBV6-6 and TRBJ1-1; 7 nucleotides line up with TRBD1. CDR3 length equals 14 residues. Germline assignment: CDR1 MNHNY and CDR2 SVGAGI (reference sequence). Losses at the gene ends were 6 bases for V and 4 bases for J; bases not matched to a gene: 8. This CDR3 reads CASSPTGVTTEAFF. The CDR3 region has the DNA TGTGCCAGCAGCCCCACAGGGGTGACCACTGAAGCTTTCTTT.

The CDR3 nucleotides are TGTGCTAGTGGCCTGGGGGGGAACACTGAAGCTTTCTTT. Encoded protein: CASGLGGNTEAFF. This sequence joins TRBV12-5 and TRBJ1-1; a possible D gene is TRBD1 (5 bases). The CDR3 sequence is 13 residues long. Germline-derived CDR1 and CDR2 are LGHNT and FRNRAP. Trimming stripped 6 bases from V and 1 base from J, with 9 bases between.

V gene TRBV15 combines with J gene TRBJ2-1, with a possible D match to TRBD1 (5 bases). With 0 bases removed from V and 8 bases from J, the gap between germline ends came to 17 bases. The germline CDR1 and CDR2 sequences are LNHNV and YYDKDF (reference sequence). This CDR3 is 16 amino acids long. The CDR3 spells CATSRELTQGSHEQFF. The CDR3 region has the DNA TGTGCCACCAGCAGAGAACTCACGCAGGGTTCCCATGAGCAGTTCTTC.